Shown below are 28 T cell receptor beta chains from a single sample sequenced in a study of CD8+ T cells in alopecia areata. Cutaneous lymph node cells were pooled, and they were sorted using CD4, CD8alpha, NKG2D, NKG2ACE and other markers. In each case, RNA was isolated and then reverse transcribed into cDNA as the sequencing template. Sequencing was performed with immunoSEQ multiplex PCR; in TCRdb, only in-frame clones are kept and a portion is missing. This sample comprises about 270,000 clones, none seen once only. Sequencing was done on a sample of CD4+ T cells sorted from a lymph node. All receptors derive from a C3H/HeJ mouse with alopecia areata. For this mouse line, the MHC haplotype is H2-k.

In the case of this clone: Gene labels here are mouse ones. CDR3: CASSSRQNTLYF. The part of the CDR3 DNA that was read is TGTGCCAGCAGTAGTCGTCAAAAC. This rearrangement joins TRBV19 to TRBJ2-4, with no clear D. Read sequence stops 4 residues before the CDR3 end, and the germline J gene provides the missing end. CDR1 and CDR2 (germline): FNHDT, SITEND (reference sequence). The CDR3 is 12 residues long. Trimming shortened V by 3 bases and J by 1 base, and 3 bases separated the two germline ends. Supplemented by reference TRBV19 and TRBJ2-4, the full variable domain reads GGIITQTPKFLIGQEGQKLTLKCQQNFNHDTMYWYRQDSGKGLRLIYYSITENDLQKGDLSEGYDASREKKSSFSLTVTSAQKNEMAVFLCASSSRQNTLYFGAGTRLSVL.

This clone was counted between two and nine times. The gene names here belong to mouse. The CDR3 is cut off 4 residues early in the read; its end comes from the germline J gene. This sample includes further DNA sequences coding for the same CDR3. This chain links TRBV17 with TRBJ1-1; D is ambiguous. Trimming took 1 base from V and 1 from J, leaving 4 bases between them. The germline gives CDR1 MNHDT, CDR2 YYDKIL. CDR3 length: 13 residues. The sequenced CDR3 bases are TGTGCTAGCAGTAGAGGACAAAACACA. As protein: CASSRGQNT. The whole CDR3 is CASSRGQNTEVFF.

This clone was counted between two and nine times. Gene labels here are mouse ones. The read gets to within 4 residues of the CDR3 end, and the germline J gene fills in the rest. The gene calls are TRBV13-3 and TRBJ1-1; D might be TRBD1 (6 bases). The germline V gene has CDR1 NNHDY and CDR2 SYVADS. Trimming pared 5 bases from V and 1 base from J, leaving 12 bases between. This CDR3 contains 14 residues. Partial CDR3 DNA: TGTGCCAGCAGCCCCGACAGGAGAAACACA. Its translation: CASSPDRRNT. The whole CDR3 is CASSPDRRNTEVFF.

Points on this clone: The gene names given are mouse names. Read data end 4 residues before the CDR3 end; the end is taken from the germline J gene. The sample carries other DNA sequences with the same CDR3. The J gene is TRBJ2-1, the V gene TRBV13-3; the D gene is possibly TRBD2 (7 bases). CDR1 NNHDY and CDR2 SYVADS come from the germline V gene. This CDR3 has 14 residues. The CDR3 protein is CASSDGGRGAEQFF. The CDR3 bases that were read are TGTGCCAGCAGTGACGGGGGGCGCGGGGCT.

On this clone: Genes and germline are mouse. The observed sequence ends 4 residues before the CDR3 terminus, with the missing tail filled in from the germline J gene. The chain links TRBV12-1 to TRBJ2-1, with D perhaps TRBD1 (6 bases). The CDR3 contains 15 residues. The germline V gene encodes CDR1 SGHSN and CDR2 HYEKVE. Trimming shortened V by 3 bases and J by 0 bases, and 11 bases separated the two germline ends. CDR3 amino acids: CASSRTENNYAEQFF. The covered CDR3 bases are TGTGCCAGCTCTAGGACAGAAAATAACTATGCT. The full variable domain, with the rest looked up from reference TRBV12-1 and TRBJ2-1, is DSGVVQSPRHIIKEKGGRSVLTCIPISGHSNVVWYQQTLGKELKFLIQHYEKVERDKGFLPSRFSVQQFDDYHSEMNMSALELEDSAMYFCASSRTENNYAEQFFGPGTRLTVL.

Notes on this clone: Gene names and germline match the mouse. The sequence runs out 4 residues before the end of the CDR3; the remainder is reconstructed from the germline J gene. V and J are TRBV13-1 and TRBJ1-1, with D unclear. This CDR3 has 14 residues. CDR1 and CDR2 from the germline V gene are NSHNY and SYGAGN. The covered CDR3 bases are TGTGCCAGCAGTGATGCGTGGGGATCGGAA. Amino acids: CASSDAWGSE. The full CDR3 sequence reads CASSDAWGSEEVFF.

Concerning this clone itself: Gene names refer to mouse genes. Sequencing ends 4 residues short of the CDR3 end; the germline J gene provides the rest. The rearrangement uses TRBV1 and TRBJ1-1, with D perhaps TRBD1 (5 bases). Germline lookup yields CDR1 NSQYPW and CDR2 LRSPGD (reference sequence). V dropped 6 bases and J dropped 4 bases, with 15 bases sitting between them. The CDR3 is made up of 14 amino acids. The CDR3 loop reads CTCSAPRGGTEVFF. Incomplete CDR3 DNA: TGCACCTGCAGCGCCCCCCGGGGGGGCACA.

The table lists this clone with a few counts. The gene symbols are mouse symbols. From the germline J gene comes the end of the CDR3, since the read stops 4 residues before it. The rearrangement joins TRBV31 to TRBJ2-2, with 12 bases fitting TRBD2. V was pared by 1 base and J by 4 bases, with 4 bases of the junction left unmatched. CDR1 is GKSSPN, CDR2 SITVG, per germline. The CDR3 spans 16 residues. The DNA read from the CDR3 is TGTGCCTGGAGTCCGCGGGACTGGGGGGCCACCGGG. Its translation: CAWSPRDWGATG. The full CDR3 protein reads CAWSPRDWGATGQLYF.

This clone was observed a few times. Each gene name is a mouse one. The DNA ends 4 residues before the CDR3 does, and the rest of the CDR3 is filled in from the germline J gene. V is TRBV13-1 and J is TRBJ1-2; TRBD1 might be the D (5 bases). CDR1 and CDR2 (germline): NSHNY, SYGAGN. V was trimmed by 9 bases and J by 0 bases, leaving 9 bases between them. The CDR3 consists of 12 residues. The CDR3 sequence is CATGQTNSDYTF. The CDR3 bases that were read are TGTGCCACAGGACAAACAAACTCC.

A note on this clone: Genes here carry mouse names. Other DNA variants within this sample encode the same CDR3. The CDR3 protein is CASSDQGRSTEVFF. The CDR3 bases that were read are TGTGCCAGCAGTGACCAGGGGAGGAGCACA. The genes are TRBV13-3 and TRBJ1-1; D is possibly TRBD1 (6 bases). The CDR3 goes on 4 residues after the read ends, and that part is filled in from the germline J gene. The CDR3 has 14 residues. The germline CDR1 and CDR2 sequences are NNHDY and SYVADS. V lost 2 bases, J lost 4 bases, and 12 bases lay in between.

Concerning this clone: Gene names and germline refer to mouse. The CDR3 end falls 4 residues outside the read, so it is completed with the germline J gene. The gene calls are TRBV19 and TRBJ2-3; 9 bases fit TRBD1. Per the germline V gene, CDR1 is FNHDT and CDR2 is SITEND (reference sequence). The length of the CDR3 is 14 residues. The junction had 1 base not matched to a gene; V was cut back by 5 bases and J by 0 bases. The sequenced CDR3 bases are TGTGCCAGCAGACAGGGGGCTAGTGCAGAA. The encoded protein is CASRQGASAE. The complete CDR3 protein is CASRQGASAETLYF.

This clone was found a few times. Mouse gene names apply. The read stops 4 residues short of the end of the CDR3; the missing end is completed from the germline J gene. The chain couples TRBV5 to TRBJ2-3; the D gene is possibly TRBD1 (5 bases). The germline CDR1 and CDR2 sequences are LGHNA and YNLKQL (reference sequence). Trimming removed 0 bases from V and 0 bases from J, with 10 bases in between. The CDR3 totals 16 residues. Partial CDR3 DNA: TGTGCCAGCAGCCAAGACGGCAGGGAGAGTGCAGAA. It translates to CASSQDGRESAE. The full CDR3 protein reads CASSQDGRESAETLYF.

On this clone: The listed genes are named as in mouse. Coverage ceases 4 residues before the CDR3 finishes, and the germline J gene fills in the end. The rearrangement uses TRBV1 and TRBJ2-1, with TRBD1 identical over 7 bases. The CDR3 consists of 15 residues. CDR1 is NSQYPW, CDR2 LRSPGD, per germline (reference sequence). The trim removed 0 bases at V and 4 bases at J, leaving 3 bases unmatched. CDR3 loop: CTCSAERDRYAEQFF. CDR3 DNA (partial): TGCACCTGCAGTGCAGAAAGGGACAGATATGCT.

This clone was counted only a few times. Gene names refer to mouse genes. The CDR3 end falls 3 residues outside the read, so it is completed with the germline J gene. This chain joins TRBV13-2 and TRBJ1-6; 7 positions match TRBD1. TRBJ1-6 is flagged as an ORF with uncertain function. The CDR3 consists of 15 residues. Germline trimming cut 6 bases from V and 0 bases from J; bases unmatched to any gene: 3. Germline V gene sequence: CDR1 NNHNN, CDR2 SYGAGS (reference sequence). The sequenced part of the CDR3 DNA is TGTGCCAGCGCCGGGGACAGTTCCTATAATTCGCCC. This translates into CASAGDSSYNSP. The entire CDR3 protein reads CASAGDSSYNSPLYF.

This clone was picked up a small number of times. The genes are named according to mouse. The CDR3 goes on 4 residues after the read ends, and that part is filled in from the germline J gene. The chain combines TRBV13-1 with TRBJ2-1, with TRBD1 matching 7 bases. This CDR3 region has 15 residues. Germline assignment: CDR1 NSHNY and CDR2 SYGAGN. Unmatched junction bases numbered 6, after V lost 5 bases and J lost 1 base. Incomplete CDR3 DNA: TGTGCCAGCAGGGCGGGACAGACCAACTATGCT. Translation gives CASRAGQTNYA. The entire CDR3 is CASRAGQTNYAEQFF.

This clone was counted a few times. Gene names refer to mouse genes. The sequenced fragment ends 4 residues before the CDR3 boundary, so the rest is inferred from the germline J gene. The chain combines TRBV19 with TRBJ2-3; D possibly corresponds to TRBD2 (7 bases). The CDR3 has 14 amino acids. V lost 2 bases and J 3 bases, leaving 10 bases between the germline ends. Per the germline V gene, CDR1 is FNHDT and CDR2 is SITEND (reference sequence). CDR3 region: CASSMWGAAETLYF. The CDR3 DNA, read in part, is TGTGCCAGCAGTATGTGGGGGGCGGCAGAA.

This clone was counted only a few times. Gene names and germline refer to mouse. The read terminates 4 residues ahead of where the CDR3 ends, so the germline J gene completes it. This chain connects TRBV31 to TRBJ2-4; D unresolved. This CDR3 spans 11 amino acids. From germline, CDR1 is GKSSPN and CDR2 SITVG. The CDR3 loop is CAWSLRNTLYF. The CDR3 bases that were read are TGTGCCTGGAGTCTGCGAAAC.

This clone has a handful of counts. The gene names here belong to mouse. Here the CDR3 reads CASSPGGAAETLYF. The CDR3 DNA, read in part, is TGTGCCAGCAGCCCTGGGGGGGCGGCAGAA. The gene calls are TRBV5 and TRBJ2-3; 10 bases fit TRBD2. The DNA ends 4 residues before the CDR3 does, and the rest of the CDR3 is filled in from the germline J gene. CDR1 LGHNA and CDR2 YNLKQL come from the germline V gene (reference sequence). V dropped 4 bases and J dropped 3; count of bases not matched to a gene: 1. The CDR3 has 14 amino acids.

In the case of this clone: Germline and genes: mouse. The read finishes 4 residues shy of the CDR3 end, and the germline J gene is used to complete it. The sample holds other DNA sequences that translate to the same CDR3. This chain links TRBV13-2 with TRBJ2-7; 7 positions agree with TRBD2. The CDR3 consists of 13 residues. From germline, CDR1 is NNHNN and CDR2 SYGAGS (reference sequence). CDR3 bases read: TGTGCCAGCGGTGATGGGACTGGATAT. This translates into CASGDGTGY. In full, the CDR3 reads CASGDGTGYEQYF.

As for this clone: Gene names and germline refer to mouse. The read is 4 residues too short to cover the CDR3 end, so that end is filled in from the germline J gene. The gene calls are TRBV17 and TRBJ2-3, with a tentative D call TRBD1 (5 bases). The V gene lost 5 bases and the J gene lost 3 bases, with 9 bases spanning the gap. The germline V gene has CDR1 MNHDT and CDR2 YYDKIL. The CDR3 extends over 13 amino acids. The CDR3 bases that were read are TGTGCTAGCAGTCGGACAAAAGCAGAA. Translating it yields CASSRTKAE. The complete CDR3 sequence is CASSRTKAETLYF.

Comments on this clone: Each gene name is a mouse one. The CDR3 end is not reached by the read, which stops 4 residues before it; the germline J gene fills it in. This rearrangement joins TRBV5 to TRBJ1-1; tentatively, D is TRBD1 (5 bases). Per germline, CDR1 LGHNA and CDR2 YNLKQL (reference sequence). The V and J ends lost 4 bases and 4 bases respectively, with 10 bases between them. The CDR3 spans 13 residues. CDR3: CASSLQGITEVFF. The DNA read from the CDR3 is TGTGCCAGCAGCCTCCAGGGAATCACA.

Concerning this clone: Gene names refer to mouse genes. The missing CDR3 end, 4 residues past where the read stops, is filled in from the germline J gene. The sample contains more than one DNA sequence encoding this CDR3. The genes are TRBV13-1 and TRBJ2-7; 10 bases are shared with TRBD1. The junction had 2 bases not matched to a gene; V was cut back by 3 bases and J by 2 bases. The CDR3 covers 14 residues. CDR1 and CDR2 from the germline V gene are NSHNY and SYGAGN. Incomplete CDR3 DNA: TGTGCCAGCAGTGGCGGACAGGGGGCCTAT. It is translated as CASSGGQGAY. The entire CDR3 reads CASSGGQGAYEQYF.

About this clone: Mouse gene names and germline throughout. The read halts 4 residues ahead of the CDR3 end, with the missing end drawn from the germline J gene. V gene TRBV31 combines with J gene TRBJ2-3, with D perhaps matching TRBD1 (7 bases). There are 15 residues in the CDR3. V lost 0 bases and J lost 4, with 14 bases in between. Per the germline V gene, CDR1 is GKSSPN and CDR2 is SITVG. CDR3 sequence reads: CAWSLQKGASETLYF. CDR3 DNA, as far as it was read: TGTGCCTGGAGTCTACAAAAGGGGGCGTCAGAA.

This clone was seen at least ten times. Mouse gene names apply. The CDR3 end is not reached by the read, which stops 4 residues before it; the germline J gene fills it in. At the DNA level, this CDR3 is encoded by other sequences in the same sample as well. The chain has TRBV13-2 and TRBJ2-1; unclear D gene. Germline V gives CDR1 NNHNN, CDR2 SYGAGS (reference sequence). The CDR3 extends over 14 amino acids. Trimming shortened V by 0 bases and J by 1 base, and 5 bases separated the two germline ends. The CDR3 region is CASGDGGNYAEQFF. CDR3 bases read: TGTGCCAGCGGTGATGGGGGAAACTATGCT.

With regard to this clone: Mouse gene names and germline throughout. The CDR3 end lies 3 residues beyond the end of the read and is filled in from the germline J gene. The genes are TRBV19 and TRBJ1-6; 7 positions agree with TRBD1. TRBJ1-6 carries the ORF label, with uncertain function. This CDR3 is 14 amino acids long. The V and J ends lost 5 bases and 7 bases, in that order; junction bases with no gene match: 6. The germline V gene has CDR1 FNHDT and CDR2 SITEND (reference sequence). The covered CDR3 bases are TGTGCCAGCAGCCCCGGGACAGTAAATTCGCCC. Translating gives CASSPGTVNSP. The full CDR3 reads CASSPGTVNSPLYF.

This clone was picked up a small number of times. Gene names are the mouse ones. Sequencing ends 4 residues short of the CDR3 end; the germline J gene provides the rest. This rearrangement joins TRBV31 to TRBJ2-3; 8 bases fit TRBD2. The CDR3 length is 14 residues. Germline trimming cut 2 bases from V and 4 bases from J; bases unmatched to any gene: 5. Per the germline V gene, CDR1 is GKSSPN and CDR2 is SITVG. The covered CDR3 bases are TGTGCCTGGAGTTCTGGGGGGAATCCAGAA. Encoded protein: CAWSSGGNPE. The whole CDR3 sequence reads CAWSSGGNPETLYF.

This clone has more than one count but fewer than ten. This may arise from a read error, as a much more abundant clone is one base away. Each gene name is a mouse one. The read finishes 4 residues shy of the CDR3 end, and the germline J gene is used to complete it. Other DNA sequences in this specimen translate into the identical CDR3. The chain recombines TRBV13-1 with TRBJ1-1; TRBD1 matches 7 bases. Germline V gene data show CDR1 as NSHNY and CDR2 as SYGAGN. V dropped 4 bases and J dropped 0; count of bases not matched to a gene: 3. The CDR3 runs to 14 residues. The CDR3 protein is CASSRQGANTEVFF. The sequenced part of the CDR3 DNA is TGTGCCAGCAGTCGACAGGGTGCAAACACA.

This clone came up a few times. A much larger clone differs from this one at a single base, so this may be a read error. The gene names here belong to mouse. Other nucleotide sequences from this sample produce the same CDR3. CDR3 residues: CASRGQNSDYTF. Incomplete CDR3 DNA: TGTGCCAGCAGAGGACAAAACTCC. This sequence joins TRBV19 and TRBJ1-2; maybe TRBD1 (5 bases). The read ends 4 residues early relative to the CDR3; the germline J gene fills the gap. The germline CDR1 and CDR2 sequences are FNHDT and SITEND (reference sequence). CDR3 size: 12 residues. V was cut by 5 bases and J by 1 base, with 6 bases left in between. Variable domain in full (rest from reference TRBV19 and TRBJ1-2): GGIITQTPKFLIGQEGQKLTLKCQQNFNHDTMYWYRQDSGKGLRLIYYSITENDLQKGDLSEGYDASREKKSSFSLTVTSAQKNEMAVFLCASRGQNSDYTFGSGTRLLVI.